Detailed here is one T cell receptor (beta chain). Its matching antigen is unknown. Clones were sequenced by immunoSEQ multiplex PCR, and TCRdb holds only the in-frame ones, with some missing. The top ten hold around 0.37% of the sample, which has approximately 2.5 million clones, 93% seen once. The CDR3 length is 16 residues. The V end lost 2 bases, the J end lost 3 bases, and 17 bases lay between the germline ends. Germline CDR1 and CDR2: MNHEY and SMNVEV (reference sequence). The sample comes from a study of shared clonotypes between healthy human individuals. Study observations and caveats: Among donors, sharing of clonotypes was expected to be affected by sequencing depth. In four donors, around 5% of naive CD4 clonotypes appeared in common.

This receptor was taken from a man aged 18 to 35 in good health. Some clones in this sample may be carry-over from other donors' samples. The chain carries TRBV27 and TRBJ2-7; perhaps D is TRBD1 or TRBD2 (7 bases each). Sequencing was carried out using naive CD4+ T cells from PBMCs. Regarding subset: CD45RA+ positively selected. The CDR3 region has the DNA TGTGCCAGCAGTTTACGGGCCAGGGGGGGGAACTACGAGCAGTACTTC. Translated, it gives CASSLRARGGNYEQYF.